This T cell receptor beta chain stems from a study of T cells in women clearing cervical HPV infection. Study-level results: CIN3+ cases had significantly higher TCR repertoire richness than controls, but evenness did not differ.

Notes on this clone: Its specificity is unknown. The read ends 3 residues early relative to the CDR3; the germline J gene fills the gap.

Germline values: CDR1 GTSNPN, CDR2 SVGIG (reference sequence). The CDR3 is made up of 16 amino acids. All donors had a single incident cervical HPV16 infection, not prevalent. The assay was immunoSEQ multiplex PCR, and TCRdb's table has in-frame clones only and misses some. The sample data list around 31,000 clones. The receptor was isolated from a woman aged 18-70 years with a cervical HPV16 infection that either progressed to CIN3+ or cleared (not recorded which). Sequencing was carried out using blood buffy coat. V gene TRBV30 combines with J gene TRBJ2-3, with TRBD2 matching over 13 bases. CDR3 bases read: TGTGCCTGGACGAGACTAGCGGGAGGATCACAAGAGACG. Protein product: CAWTRLAGGSQET. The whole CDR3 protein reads CAWTRLAGGSQETQYF.